This TCR beta chain was recorded in a study of control samples from healthy donors and cancer patients. The junction had 8 bases not matched to a gene; V was cut back by 0 bases and J by 7 bases. The CDR3 contains 15 residues. Per germline, CDR1 MNHEY and CDR2 SVGAGI. This clone was counted between two and nine times. Produced via immunoSEQ multiplex PCR; TCRdb's table is partial and in-frame only. The table lists about 95,000 clones, 88% of them singletons. Source material: blood. This TCR derives from a woman between 65 and 79 years old in good health. This chain joins TRBV6-5 and TRBJ2-7; TRBD2 matches 8 bases. The CDR3 region has the DNA TGTGCCAGCAGTTACTCGCCATCTAGCGGGTTAGAGCAGTACTTC. It encodes CASSYSPSSGLEQYF.